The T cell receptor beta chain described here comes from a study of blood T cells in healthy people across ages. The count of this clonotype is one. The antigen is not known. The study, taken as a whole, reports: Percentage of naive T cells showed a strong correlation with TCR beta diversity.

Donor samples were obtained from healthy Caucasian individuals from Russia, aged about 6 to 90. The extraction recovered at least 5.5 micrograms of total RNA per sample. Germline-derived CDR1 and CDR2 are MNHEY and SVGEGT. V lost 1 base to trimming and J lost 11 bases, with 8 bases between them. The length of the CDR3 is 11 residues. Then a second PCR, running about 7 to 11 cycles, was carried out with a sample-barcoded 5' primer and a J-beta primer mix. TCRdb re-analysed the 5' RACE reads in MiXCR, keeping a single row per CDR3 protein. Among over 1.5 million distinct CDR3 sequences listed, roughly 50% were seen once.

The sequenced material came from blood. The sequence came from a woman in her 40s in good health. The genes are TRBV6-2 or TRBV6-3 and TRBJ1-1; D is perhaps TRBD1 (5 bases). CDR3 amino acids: CASSYLGDAFF. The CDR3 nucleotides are TGTGCCAGCAGTTACTTGGGGGACGCTTTCTTT.